A selection of T cell receptor beta chains follows, all from one sample in a study of T cells in localized non-small cell lung cancer. The protocol was immunoSEQ multiplex PCR, while the TCRdb copy is restricted to in-frame clones and leaves out a portion. The sample carries around 20,000 clones, approximately 87% recorded once. This specimen consisted of peripheral blood, obtained before any cancer treatment. The receptor source for this set is a woman aged 35 to 70 with stage I lung adenocarcinoma. The CDR3 runs from the conserved cysteine through the conserved F or W. D genes are given only for firm matches. Size is stated for part of the rows, as once, few or many counts, or as a class when the clone is expanded.

abundance: -
v_gene: TRBV4-1
d_gene: -
j_gene: TRBJ2-7
CDR3nt: TGCGCCAGCAGCCAGGGGCCCTACGAGCAGTACTTC
CDR3aa: CASSQGPYEQYF

abundance: -
v_gene: TRBV9
d_gene: TRBD2
j_gene: TRBJ2-3
CDR3nt: TGTGCCAGCAGCGTAAAGCGGGGGGACGGGGGGACAGATACGCAGTATTTT
CDR3aa: CASSVKRGDGGTDTQYF

abundance: -
v_gene: TRBV7-2
d_gene: TRBD2
j_gene: TRBJ2-4
CDR3nt: TGTGCCAGCGGGGGAGGGGTCAAAAACATTCAGTACTTC
CDR3aa: CASGGGVKNIQYF

abundance: -
v_gene: TRBV18
d_gene: -
j_gene: TRBJ1-2
CDR3nt: TGTGCCAGCTCACCACCGCGGGGGACCTATGGCTACACCTTC
CDR3aa: CASSPPRGTYGYTF

abundance: -
v_gene: TRBV5-1
d_gene: -
j_gene: TRBJ2-2
CDR3nt: TGCTCCAGCAGCTTGGCCGACAGGCTGGAGCTGTTTTTT
CDR3aa: CSSSLADRLELFF

abundance: -
v_gene: TRBV7-2
d_gene: -
j_gene: TRBJ2-2
CDR3nt: TGTGCCAGCAGCTTAATTGCCGGGGGAATCGGGGAGCTGTTTTTT
CDR3aa: CASSLIAGGIGELFF

abundance: -
v_gene: TRBV27
d_gene: -
j_gene: TRBJ1-1
CDR3nt: TGTGCCAGCAGGGACCCTCGACGCAGAGGGAACACTGAAGCTTTCTTT
CDR3aa: CASRDPRRRGNTEAFF

abundance: -
v_gene: TRBV7-2
d_gene: -
j_gene: TRBJ2-7
CDR3nt: TGTGCCAGCAGCTCACAGGCCTCCTACGAGCAGTACTTC
CDR3aa: CASSSQASYEQYF

abundance: -
v_gene: TRBV6-5
d_gene: -
j_gene: TRBJ1-5
CDR3nt: TGTGCCAGCAGCTACGGACACGGCCAGCCCCAGCATTTT
CDR3aa: CASSYGHGQPQHF

abundance: -
v_gene: TRBV5-8
d_gene: TRBD1
j_gene: TRBJ1-4
CDR3nt: TGTGCCAGCAGCTTGGGGCTACAGGGGGGAACTGAAAAACTGTTTTTT
CDR3aa: CASSLGLQGGTEKLFF

abundance: few
v_gene: TRBV18
d_gene: -
j_gene: TRBJ2-3
CDR3nt: TGTGCCAGCTCACCAAGTCGGGCAGCCAGCACAGATACGCAGTATTTT
CDR3aa: CASSPSRAASTDTQYF

abundance: few
v_gene: TRBV2
d_gene: TRBD2
j_gene: TRBJ2-3
CDR3nt: TGTGCCAGCAGTCTGACTAGCGTGCCTCAGTATTTT
CDR3aa: CASSLTSVPQYF

abundance: -
v_gene: TRBV5-4
d_gene: -
j_gene: TRBJ2-7
CDR3nt: TGTGCCAGCAGCTCTACCGGGACGGCTTACGAGCAGTACTTC
CDR3aa: CASSSTGTAYEQYF

abundance: -
v_gene: TRBV28
d_gene: TRBD1
j_gene: TRBJ2-5
CDR3nt: TGTGCCAGCAGTCTGGGGACAGGAAGGCGGGTAGAGACCCAGTACTTC
CDR3aa: CASSLGTGRRVETQYF

abundance: few
v_gene: TRBV5-4
d_gene: -
j_gene: TRBJ1-2
CDR3nt: TGTGCCAGCAGCTCTTCCGGGGGAATCTATGGCTACACCTTC
CDR3aa: CASSSSGGIYGYTF

abundance: -
v_gene: TRBV2
d_gene: TRBD1
j_gene: TRBJ2-1
CDR3nt: TGTGCCAGCAGTGAAGGTAGCAGGGGGTCCTACAATGAGCAGTTCTTC
CDR3aa: CASSEGSRGSYNEQFF

abundance: -
v_gene: TRBV27
d_gene: -
j_gene: TRBJ1-5
CDR3nt: TGTGCCAGCAGTTTATTAGGGAATCAGCCCCAGCATTTT
CDR3aa: CASSLLGNQPQHF

abundance: -
v_gene: TRBV27
d_gene: -
j_gene: TRBJ1-6
CDR3nt: TGTGCCAGCAGTTTATCCGCGGATTCACCCCTCCACTTT
CDR3aa: CASSLSADSPLHF

abundance: -
v_gene: TRBV7-2
d_gene: -
j_gene: TRBJ1-2
CDR3nt: TGTGCCAGCAGCTTTGCAGAGAAAGGCTACACCTTC
CDR3aa: CASSFAEKGYTF

abundance: -
v_gene: TRBV7-6
d_gene: -
j_gene: TRBJ1-2
CDR3nt: TGTGCCAGCAGCTCTGGGCCAATTAACTATGGCTACACCTTC
CDR3aa: CASSSGPINYGYTF

abundance: -
v_gene: TRBV4-1
d_gene: TRBD2
j_gene: TRBJ2-5
CDR3nt: TGCGCCAGCAGCCAAGATTGGGCTAGCGGGGAGGAAGAGACCCAGTACTTC
CDR3aa: CASSQDWASGEEETQYF

abundance: -
v_gene: TRBV27
d_gene: -
j_gene: TRBJ1-5
CDR3nt: TGTGCCAGCAGTTTATTGGCCGGTAACCAGCCCCAGCATTTT
CDR3aa: CASSLLAGNQPQHF

abundance: -
v_gene: TRBV2
d_gene: -
j_gene: TRBJ2-6
CDR3nt: TGTGCCAGCAGGAAAAACCTTCCTTCTGGGGCCAACGTCCTGACTTTC
CDR3aa: CASRKNLPSGANVLTF

abundance: few
v_gene: TRBV6-1
d_gene: TRBD1
j_gene: TRBJ1-4
CDR3nt: TGTGCCAGCAGAGCCACAGGGGAACTGTTTTTT
CDR3aa: CASRATGELFF

abundance: -
v_gene: TRBV18
d_gene: -
j_gene: TRBJ2-3
CDR3nt: TGTGCCAGCTCACCACCATCAACAGATACGCAGTATTTT
CDR3aa: CASSPPSTDTQYF

abundance: -
v_gene: TRBV5-1
d_gene: TRBD1
j_gene: TRBJ2-7
CDR3nt: TGCGCCAGCAGCCTCAAGCCCCCCGGACAGGGAAGTTACGAGCAGTACTTC
CDR3aa: CASSLKPPGQGSYEQYF

abundance: -
v_gene: TRBV18
d_gene: TRBD1
j_gene: TRBJ2-6
CDR3nt: TGTGCCAGCTCACAACCAGGGGGCGCTGGGGCCAACGTCCTGACTTTC
CDR3aa: CASSQPGGAGANVLTF

abundance: once
v_gene: TRBV16
d_gene: TRBD2
j_gene: TRBJ2-3
CDR3nt: TGTGCCAGCAGCCAATCGCGGGGGAGGACAGATACGCAGTATTTT
CDR3aa: CASSQSRGRTDTQYF

abundance: -
v_gene: TRBV5-4
d_gene: TRBD2
j_gene: TRBJ2-2
CDR3nt: TGTGCCAGCAGAATAGCGGGGGGCCCCACCGGGGAGCTGTTTTTT
CDR3aa: CASRIAGGPTGELFF

abundance: -
v_gene: TRBV7-9
d_gene: -
j_gene: TRBJ1-2
CDR3nt: TGTGCCAGCAGCTTTGAGATTTCGAGCTACACCTTC
CDR3aa: CASSFEISSYTF

abundance: -
v_gene: TRBV30
d_gene: TRBD1
j_gene: TRBJ1-1
CDR3nt: TGTGCCTGGGGGACAGAAATTGAAGCTTTCTTT
CDR3aa: CAWGTEIEAFF

abundance: -
v_gene: TRBV5-1
d_gene: -
j_gene: TRBJ1-1
CDR3nt: TGCGCCAGCAGCGTGACGACAGTGGGCACTGAAGCTTTCTTT
CDR3aa: CASSVTTVGTEAFF

abundance: -
v_gene: TRBV2
d_gene: -
j_gene: TRBJ1-4
CDR3nt: TGTGCCAGCAGTGAAGCGGGGGTTGGTAATGAAAAACTGTTTTTT
CDR3aa: CASSEAGVGNEKLFF

abundance: -
v_gene: TRBV9
d_gene: TRBD1
j_gene: TRBJ1-1
CDR3nt: TGTGCCAGCAGCGTAGACGGACAGACAGGGAGTGAAGCTTTCTTT
CDR3aa: CASSVDGQTGSEAFF

abundance: -
v_gene: TRBV19
d_gene: -
j_gene: TRBJ2-3
CDR3nt: TGTGCCAGTAGTGACGGACAGGGAGGGGGCACAGATACGCAGTATTTT
CDR3aa: CASSDGQGGGTDTQYF

abundance: -
v_gene: TRBV6-1
d_gene: TRBD1
j_gene: TRBJ2-7
CDR3nt: TGTGCCAGCAGGGACAGGACAGGGGCGTACGAGCAGTACTTC
CDR3aa: CASRDRTGAYEQYF

abundance: -
v_gene: TRBV20-1
d_gene: -
j_gene: TRBJ1-4
CDR3nt: TGCAGTGTCGTCGGGGAAAAACTGTTTTTT
CDR3aa: CSVVGEKLFF